Below are 8 T cell receptor beta chains sequenced from a single sample in a study of tumor-infiltrating lymphocytes in primary liver carcinoma. For blood RNA, unsorted whole blood served as the source, and germline DNA was extracted too. The input was 450 to 550 ng total RNA; TCR beta cDNA was made from it with a constant-region primer. Three nested multiplex PCR rounds, a slightly modified ARM-PCR method, built the TCR beta libraries. A C-beta reverse primer was combined with TRBV1-TRBV30 forward primers in the first two PCR rounds, and each round had around 11 cycles. Via MiXCR, TCRdb re-called the multiplex PCR reads, giving one row per CDR3 protein. This repertoire shows some 320,000 distinct CDR3 sequences, 65% found once; its top ten account for approximately 9%. The specimen was peripheral blood. All receptors come from a man in his forties with primary liver carcinoma and hepatitis B virus infection.

This clonotype was detected ten times or more. The V gene is TRBV29-1, the J gene TRBJ2-2; D gene ambiguous. Trimming removed 5 bases at V and 1 base at J, with 14 bases between. Germline-derived CDR1 and CDR2 are SQVTM and ANQGSEA. This CDR3 is built from 15 residues. The CDR3 DNA reads TGCAGCGTTCACAAAGAACCCGGGAACACCGGGGAGCTGTTTTTT. This gives the protein CSVHKEPGNTGELFF.

Comments on this clonotype: One junction end disagrees with the germline gene, perhaps due to a read error. The V call is TRBV5-4, the J call TRBJ1-1, with D uncertain. CDR1 is SGHNT, CDR2 YYREEE, per germline (reference sequence). CDR3 size: 11 residues. CDR3 sequence (DNA): TGTGCCAGCAGGGGAGGCACTGAAGATTTCTTT. It translates to CASRGGTEDFF.

A word on this clonotype: A read error may explain this, as a much larger clone is one base away. This sequence joins TRBV10-3 and TRBJ1-1; no reliable D call. Germline V CDR1 and CDR2: ENHRY, SYGVKD. This CDR3 has 13 amino acids. V shed 5 bases and J shed 9 bases, with 16 bases lying between them. In nucleotides, the CDR3 is TGTGCCATCAGTACAACCGGGCCTACGAAAGCTTTCTTT. Translating gives CAISTTGPTKAFF.

With regard to this clonotype: This may be a read error, as it is one base from a much larger clone. The V call is TRBV6-6, the J call TRBJ2-1; 10 bases match TRBD2. CDR1 is MNHNY, CDR2 SVGAGI, per germline (reference sequence). The CDR3 runs to 15 residues. The CDR3 is CASSTLAGDYNELFF. The CDR3 bases are TGTGCCAGCAGTACCCTAGCGGGAGATTACAATGAGCTGTTCTTC.

The chain employs TRBV5-1 and TRBJ2-3, with TRBD1 matching over 10 bases. The CDR3 sequence is 16 residues long. J gave up 6 bases and V 4 bases, and 11 bases lay outside the gene matches. Germline CDR1 is SGHRS and CDR2 is YFSETQ. The CDR3, as DNA: TGCGCCAGCAGCATGTCGACAGGGGGCTCCGGGGATACGCAGTATTTT. Translating it yields CASSMSTGGSGDTQYF.

The rearrangement links TRBV11-2 to TRBJ2-3; no definite D call. Looked up from germline, CDR1 is SGHAT and CDR2 is FQNNGV. Between the trimmed V and J ends, which lost 9 bases and 1 base, there was a span of 14 bases. The CDR3 runs to 14 residues. The DNA for the CDR3 is TGTGCCAGTAGCCTAATCCCGGGCACAGATACGCAGTATTTT. Residues: CASSLIPGTDTQYF.

This clonotype was detected only a few times. The chain has TRBV5-1 and TRBJ1-4, with 7 positions matching TRBD1. This CDR3 contains 15 residues. Germline CDR1 is SGHRS and CDR2 is YFSETQ. J lost 7 bases, V lost 7 bases, and 13 bases had no gene match. This chain's CDR3 is CASAQPETGSEKLFF. The CDR3, as DNA: TGCGCCAGCGCGCAGCCGGAGACAGGGAGTGAAAAACTGTTTTTT.

On this clonotype itself: The junction departs from germline at one end; a sequencing error may be responsible. V gene TRBV11-2 combines with J gene TRBJ2-3; no clear D gene. The CDR3 is 14 amino acids. Per the germline V gene, CDR1 is SGHAT and CDR2 is FQNNGV. The CDR3 loop is CAGSLAGFADTQYF. CDR3 nucleotides: TGTGCCGGCAGCTTAGCTGGGTTCGCAGATACGCAGTATTTC.